This TCR beta chain was observed in a study of T-cell reconstitution after alpha-beta-depleted transplantation in children. This clonotype was observed a few times. This CDR3 spans 16 amino acids. Germline values: CDR1 SGHRS, CDR2 YFSETQ. V was pared by 2 bases and J by 8 bases, with 10 bases of the junction left unmatched. This sample's TCRbeta library carried unique molecular identifier barcodes. TCRdb fed the PCR reads into MiXCR, producing one record per CDR3 protein. Found here are some 500,000 distinct CDR3 sequences, 15% to 20% of them singletons; the top ten hold 3% to 3.5%. This clonotype was sampled from a human donor who donated a stem cell graft to a child with acute lymphoblastic leukemia. This chain joins TRBV5-1 and TRBJ2-4; 10 nucleotides line up with TRBD2. The sequences come from PBMCs from the stem cell graft donor, collected from the stem cell graft. The DNA of the CDR3 is TGCGCCAGCAGCTTAACTAGCGGGATTCTTTACGACATTCAGTACTTC. Translation: CASSLTSGILYDIQYF.